This TCR beta chain stems from a study of blood T cell repertoires in COVID-19. Across the whole study: Samples representing acute and convalescent COVID-19 were sourced from the United States, Italy and Spain. From T cells, B-cell-depleted T cells, or PBMCs came the material, which was cDNA or gDNA.

This CDR3 has 15 residues. Deletions cut 5 bases from V and 2 bases from J, with 14 bases between. Germline values: CDR1 KGHSH, CDR2 LQKENI. Method: immunoSEQ multiplex PCR; TCRdb's copy keeps in-frame clones and lacks some. In the table there are some 150,000 clones, around 87% of which are singletons. This chain links TRBV18 with TRBJ2-3; D possibly corresponds to TRBD1 (6 bases). Sequencing used peripheral blood. The clonotype comes from a man aged 45 to 65 who had recovered from COVID-19. CDR3 sequence reads: CASSIDRPLTDTQYF. As DNA, the CDR3 is TGTGCCAGCTCAATCGACAGGCCTCTCACAGATACGCAGTATTTT. The full variable domain, with the rest looked up from reference TRBV18 and TRBJ2-3, is NAGVMQNPRHLVRRRGQEARLRCSPMKGHSHVYWYRQLPEEGLKFMVYLQKENIIDESGMPKERFSAEFPKEGPSILRIQQVVRGDSAAYFCASSIDRPLTDTQYFGPGTRLTVL.